The 3 T cell receptor beta chains reported below all come from one sample, sequenced in a study of cytomegalovirus exposure and HLA in healthy donors. 13 Jbeta primers and 60 Vbeta primers were used for the PCR. Method: immunoSEQ multiplex PCR; TCRdb's copy keeps in-frame clones and lacks some. Of roughly 120,000 clones listed, around 79% were seen once; the top ten hold around 3.7%. The sequenced sample consisted of PBMCs. The receptors shown here come from a woman in her thirties or forties in good health and CMV-seronegative.

CDR3 sequence (DNA): TGTGCCAGAAGCTTGGGACTAGCGGGAGCTGGTGAGCAGTACTTC. Protein product: CARSLGLAGAGEQYF. The chain combines TRBV5-3 with TRBJ2-7, with 12 bases aligning to TRBD2. TRBV5-3 is an ORF; its function is uncertain. This CDR3 is 15 amino acids long. Germline trimming cut 0 bases from V and 7 bases from J; bases unmatched to any gene: 5.

This clone was seen more than once but under ten times. The rearrangement links TRBV30 to TRBJ2-3, with a weak D call TRBD2 (6 bases). Germline loops: CDR1 GTSNPN, CDR2 SVGIG (reference sequence). Trimming shortened V by 3 bases and J by 0 bases, and 13 bases separated the two germline ends. The CDR3 sequence is 15 residues long. CDR3 DNA sequence: TGTGCCTGGAGGGATAGCGGACTAAGCACAGATACGCAGTATTTT. Protein product: CAWRDSGLSTDTQYF.

The J gene is TRBJ2-2, the V gene TRBV19; possibly TRBD1 for D (6 bases). In germline, CDR1 is LNHDA, CDR2 SQIVND (reference sequence). The CDR3 sequence is 15 residues long. V dropped 2 bases and J dropped 4 bases, with 11 bases sitting between them. DNA of the CDR3: TGTGCCAGTAGTATAAGACAGGTATCCACCGGGGAGCTGTTTTTT. This gives the protein CASSIRQVSTGELFF.